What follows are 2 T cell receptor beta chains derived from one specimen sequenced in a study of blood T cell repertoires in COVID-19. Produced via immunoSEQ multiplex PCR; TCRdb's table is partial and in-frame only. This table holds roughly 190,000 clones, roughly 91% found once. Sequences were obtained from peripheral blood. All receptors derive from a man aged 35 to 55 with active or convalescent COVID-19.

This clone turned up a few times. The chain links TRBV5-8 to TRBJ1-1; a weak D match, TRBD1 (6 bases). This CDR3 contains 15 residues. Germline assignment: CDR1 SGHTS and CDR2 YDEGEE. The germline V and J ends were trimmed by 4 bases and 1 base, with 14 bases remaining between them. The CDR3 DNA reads TGTGCCAGCAGCCCCTCCGACAGGAAGAACACTGAAGCTTTCTTT. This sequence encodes CASSPSDRKNTEAFF. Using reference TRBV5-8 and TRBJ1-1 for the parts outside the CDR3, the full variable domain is EAGVTQSPTHLIKTRGQQATLRCSPISGHTSVYWYQQALGLGLQFLLWYDEGEERNRGNFPPRFSGRQFPNYSSELNVNALELEDSALYLCASSPSDRKNTEAFFGQGTRLTVV.

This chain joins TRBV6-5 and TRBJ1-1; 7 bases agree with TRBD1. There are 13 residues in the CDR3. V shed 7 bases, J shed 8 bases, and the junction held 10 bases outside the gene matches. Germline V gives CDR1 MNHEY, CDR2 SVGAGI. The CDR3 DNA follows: TGTGCCAGCACCCCTTTGGGACAGCTCGAAGCTTTCTTT. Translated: CASTPLGQLEAFF.